The 14 T cell receptor beta chains presented below share a single source sample, sequenced in a study of CD8 T cells in ankylosing spondylitis (dated by TCRdb to the late 2010s). Library preparation was by 5' RACE. TCRdb lists the instrument as Illumina HiSeq 2500. The public reads were run again by TCRdb, first through fastp at Q25 and then through MiXCR, and only productive beta chains were kept. Each CDR3 protein appears once, grouped with its most common genes and DNA. Present in this sample are around 250,000 distinct CDR3 sequences, around 10% of which were seen just once. The leading ten clones occupy 6% to 7.5% of the sample. Specimen: blood, either unsorted or a sorted T cell fraction (not recorded which). The receptors were sampled from a male donor with ankylosing spondylitis or in good health (not recorded which).

This clonotype was detected ten times or more. CDR3 sequence (DNA): TGTGCCAGTTTGGGGACAGGGACTAACTATGGCTACACCTTC. Amino acids: CASLGTGTNYGYTF. The chain recombines TRBV12-3 or TRBV12-4 with TRBJ1-2; TRBD1 agrees at 9 bases. The CDR3 loop spans 14 amino acids. V shed 9 bases, J shed 0 bases, and the junction held 5 bases outside the gene matches.

The table lists this clonotype with many counts. The chain employs TRBV5-1 and TRBJ2-1, with D unclear. The CDR3 consists of 16 residues. The V end lost 1 base, the J end lost 2 bases, and 13 bases lay between the germline ends. Germline V lookup: CDR1 SGHRS, CDR2 YFSETQ. The CDR3 region has the DNA TGCGCCAGCAGCTTGAATTCTGGGGATGCCTACAATGAGCAGTTCTTC. Its translation: CASSLNSGDAYNEQFF. Drawing the rest from reference TRBV5-1 and TRBJ2-1, the complete variable domain is KAGVTQTPRYLIKTRGQQVTLSCSPISGHRSVSWYQQTPGQGLQFLFEYFSETQRNKGNFPGRFSGRQFSNSRSEMNVSTLELGDSALYLCASSLNSGDAYNEQFFGPGTRLTVL.

This clonotype was observed at least ten times. This chain uses TRBV5-1 with TRBJ2-3, with D uncertain. With 0 bases removed from V and 6 bases from J, the gap between germline ends came to 11 bases. There are 14 residues in the CDR3. Germline V CDR1 and CDR2: SGHRS, YFSETQ. CDR3 sequence: CASSLVDFRDTQYF. Written as DNA, the CDR3 is TGCGCCAGCAGCTTGGTTGATTTTCGGGATACGCAGTATTTT.

Ten or more counts support this clonotype. The chain employs TRBV12-3 or TRBV12-4 and TRBJ1-1, with 8 bases aligning to TRBD1. The CDR3 is made up of 14 amino acids. V gave up 5 bases and J gave up 8 bases; unmatched junction bases: 10. The CDR3 sequence is CASSPKTGVGEAFF. The CDR3 DNA is TGTGCCAGCAGTCCCAAGACAGGGGTTGGAGAAGCTTTCTTT.

There are many counts of this clonotype. CDR3 amino acids: CASSYDRGSYEQYF. Here the CDR3 DNA reads TGTGCCAGCAGTTACGACAGGGGAAGCTACGAGCAGTACTTC. The chain employs TRBV6-5 and TRBJ2-7, with 8 bases fitting TRBD1. V shed 2 bases, J shed 3 bases, and the junction held 3 bases outside the gene matches. The V gene's germline CDR1 is MNHEY and CDR2 SVGAGI. The CDR3 consists of 14 residues.

This clonotype was seen many times. The chain has TRBV20-1 and TRBJ2-1; D may be TRBD1 (5 bases). V was trimmed by 2 bases and J by 6 bases, leaving 11 bases between them. The CDR3 extends over 13 amino acids. Germline values: CDR1 DFQATT, CDR2 SNEGSKA (reference sequence). The CDR3 DNA sequence: TGCAGTGCTAGACAGCGACAGAGCAATGAGCAGTTCTTC. Amino acid sequence: CSARQRQSNEQFF.

The rearrangement uses TRBV3-1 and TRBJ2-3; D tentatively fits TRBD1 or TRBD2 (5 bases each). V lost 1 base and J lost 5, with 10 bases in between. CDR1 is LGHDT and CDR2 is YNNKEL in the germline V gene (reference sequence). This CDR3 region has 14 residues. The CDR3, as DNA: TGTGCCAGCAGCCAAGTCGGGGCCGGAGATACGCAGTATTTT. Translated, it gives CASSQVGAGDTQYF.

This clonotype was detected many times. V gene TRBV13 combines with J gene TRBJ2-1; 9 bases map to TRBD1. This CDR3 has 15 residues. V was pared by 5 bases and J by 5 bases, with 7 bases of the junction left unmatched. In germline, CDR1 is PRHDT, CDR2 FYEKMQ (reference sequence). CDR3 sequence reads: CASSTRQGEDNEQFF. Here the CDR3 DNA reads TGTGCCAGCAGCACGCGACAGGGGGAAGACAATGAGCAGTTCTTC.

This clonotype was found many times. The chain is built from TRBV20-1 and TRBJ2-6; 8 bases match TRBD1. V dropped 3 bases and J dropped 4; count of bases not matched to a gene: 8. CDR3 size: 16 residues. Germline CDR1 is DFQATT and CDR2 is SNEGSKA (reference sequence). DNA for the CDR3: TGCAGTGCTAGGGCTACAGGGGGAGAGGGGGCCAACGTCCTGACTTTC. As protein: CSARATGGEGANVLTF.

Ten or more counts support this clonotype. The chain joins TRBV4-2 to TRBJ2-2; D is unclear. CDR1 is LGHNA and CDR2 is YNFKEQ in the germline V gene. The CDR3 spans 14 residues. V lost 0 bases to trimming and J lost 5 bases, with 7 bases between them. CDR3 loop: CASSQDDNTGELFF. CDR3 in DNA: TGTGCCAGCAGCCAAGATGATAATACCGGGGAGCTGTTTTTT.

The CDR3 DNA is TGTGCCAGCACCCCTTGGGGAGTTGGCGGGGAGCTGTTTTTT. Translation gives CASTPWGVGGELFF. V gene TRBV7-9 combines with J gene TRBJ2-2; a weak D match, TRBD2 (5 bases). The CDR3 consists of 14 residues. From germline, CDR1 is SEHNR and CDR2 FQNEAQ (reference sequence). Trimming pared 7 bases from V and 7 bases from J, leaving 16 bases between.

The CDR3 protein is CASSQEPWVDTEAFF. The CDR3 bases are TGTGCCAGCAGCCAAGAACCCTGGGTGGACACTGAAGCTTTCTTT. This chain uses TRBV4-2 with TRBJ1-1, with no clear D. The CDR3 runs to 15 residues. V shed 0 bases and J shed 3 bases, with 11 bases lying between them. Germline-derived CDR1 and CDR2 are LGHNA and YNFKEQ.

This clonotype was recorded many times. The chain is built from TRBV20-1 and TRBJ2-7, with D perhaps TRBD2 (6 bases). The germline V gene encodes CDR1 DFQATT and CDR2 SNEGSKA (reference sequence). This CDR3 contains 13 residues. Trimming took 6 bases from V and 2 from J, leaving 14 bases between them. The CDR3 here is CSAHLAITYEQYF. The CDR3 nucleotides read TGCAGTGCCCACCTAGCGATTACCTACGAGCAGTACTTC.

This sequence joins TRBV4-2 and TRBJ1-2; 9 bases match TRBD1. After removal of 1 base from V and 3 bases from J, the junction contained 3 bases not matched to a gene. The length of the CDR3 is 15 residues. Germline V gene data show CDR1 as LGHNA and CDR2 as YNFKEQ. CDR3 DNA sequence: TGTGCCAGCAGCCAAGGTGGGGACAGGGACTATGGCTACACCTTC. Its translation is CASSQGGDRDYGYTF.